This entry lists 9 T cell receptor beta chains sequenced from one sample in a study of blood T cell repertoires in COVID-19. Repertoires were generated with immunoSEQ multiplex PCR, while TCRdb's copy carries only in-frame clones and drops some. The table has approximately 140,000 clones, 88% seen once. Sequencing was carried out using peripheral blood. Every receptor here comes from a human donor in a cohort sampled during active COVID-19.

V usage is TRBV6-6 and J usage is TRBJ1-4; a weak D match, TRBD1 (5 bases). Trimming cost V 6 bases and J 4 bases, with 18 bases left between them. Germline CDR1 is MNHNY and CDR2 is SVGAGI (reference sequence). The CDR3 is 16 amino acids. CDR3 DNA sequence: TGTGCCAGCAGGACTAGGCACTCGGGGGGTAATGAAAAACTGTTTTTT. This translates into CASRTRHSGGNEKLFF.

The CDR3 loop is CATAGTSLPPYETQYF. CDR3 coding DNA: TGTGCCACTGCCGGGACTAGTTTACCCCCTTATGAGACCCAGTACTTC. The chain is built from TRBV19 and TRBJ2-5, with TRBD2 identical over 8 bases. CDR3 length: 16 residues. After removal of 10 bases from V and 5 bases from J, the junction contained 18 bases not matched to a gene. Germline-derived CDR1 and CDR2 are LNHDA and SQIVND (reference sequence).

J is TRBJ1-6 and V is TRBV6-1; TRBD1 might be the D (6 bases). This CDR3 is 14 amino acids long. Trimming removed 0 bases from V and 9 bases from J, with 9 bases in between. CDR1 and CDR2 from the germline V gene are MNHNS and SASEGT. CDR3 sequence (DNA): TGTGCCAGCAGTGAAGCTGGGGGGGCTTCACCCCTCCACTTT. Translating it yields CASSEAGGASPLHF.

The chain employs TRBV11-3 and TRBJ2-1, with D perhaps matching TRBD2 (6 bases). The V end was cut by 1 base, the J end by 0 bases, with 10 bases between. CDR3 length: 16 amino acids. CDR1 is SGHNT, CDR2 YENEEA, per germline. The CDR3 sequence: CASSLGAGSSYNEQFF. DNA for the CDR3: TGTGCCAGCAGCTTAGGTGCGGGGAGCTCCTACAATGAGCAGTTCTTC.

This clone was picked up one time. The chain couples TRBV6-5 to TRBJ1-5; weak D call: TRBD1 (6 bases). V dropped 5 bases and J dropped 4 bases, with 12 bases sitting between them. CDR3 length: 14 amino acids. Germline V gives CDR1 MNHEY, CDR2 SVGAGI. The CDR3 nucleotides read TGTGCCAGCAGTCCCTACAGGGTGAATCAGCCCCAGCATTTT. This translates into CASSPYRVNQPQHF.

The V call is TRBV15, the J call TRBJ1-6, with TRBD1 identical over 7 bases. V lost 4 bases to trimming and J lost 12 bases; unmatched junction nucleotides: 6. Germline loops: CDR1 LNHNV, CDR2 YYDKDF (reference sequence). The length of the CDR3 is 13 residues. This chain's CDR3 is CATSTGTAGPLHF. CDR3 nucleotide sequence: TGTGCCACCAGCACAGGGACAGCCGGACCCCTCCACTTT.

The chain links TRBV15 to TRBJ2-7, with a weak D call TRBD1 (6 bases). From germline, CDR1 is LNHNV and CDR2 YYDKDF (reference sequence). The ends were cut back, 5 bases at V and 4 bases at J, with 21 bases in the middle. The CDR3 is made up of 16 amino acids. The chain's CDR3 is CATSGLRDTYPYEQYF. DNA for the CDR3: TGTGCCACCAGCGGACTCCGGGACACCTACCCTTACGAGCAGTACTTC.

CDR3 amino acids: CASRVGQGGYTQYF. The CDR3 nucleotides read TGTGCCAGTAGGGTTGGACAGGGAGGATATACGCAGTATTTT. The rearrangement uses TRBV19 and TRBJ2-3; 8 nucleotides line up with TRBD1. The CDR3 is 14 residues long. V lost 6 bases to trimming and J lost 7 bases; unmatched junction nucleotides: 9. Germline V lookup: CDR1 LNHDA, CDR2 SQIVND (reference sequence).

The chain uses TRBV6-5 and TRBJ1-3; D might be TRBD1 (5 bases). This CDR3 spans 14 amino acids. V was pared by 2 bases and J by 4 bases, with 9 bases between. Germline values: CDR1 MNHEY, CDR2 SVGAGI. CDR3 sequence: CASSYRTQGNTIYF. CDR3 bases: TGTGCCAGCAGTTACAGGACACAGGGAAACACCATATATTTT.